The 30 T cell receptor beta chains below come from one sample, sequenced in a study of T cells in tumors and immune-related adverse events. Libraries were prepared by immunoSEQ multiplex PCR; TCRdb keeps only in-frame clonotypes and omits some of them. The sample lists about 7,300 clones, less than 95% occurring once. Here the sequenced sample was lymph node tissue, taken from a patient treated with anti-PD-1 therapy. The receptors shown here come from a female donor with metastatic renal cell carcinoma.

The V gene is TRBV10-1, the J gene TRBJ2-7, with D possibly being TRBD1 or TRBD2 (5 bases each). The CDR3 covers 13 residues. CDR1 and CDR2 from the germline V gene are WNHNN and SYGVQD (reference sequence). The V end was cut by 2 bases, the J end by 7 bases, with 12 bases between. The chain's CDR3 is CASSEEGRVEQYF. The CDR3 DNA reads TGCGCCAGCAGTGAGGAGGGGCGCGTAGAGCAGTACTTC.

The chain has TRBV19 and TRBJ1-2, with TRBD1 identical over 7 bases. Trimming at V came to 1 base and at J to 2 bases, leaving 7 bases not matched to a gene. Per germline, CDR1 LNHDA and CDR2 SQIVND (reference sequence). The CDR3 consists of 16 residues. Here the CDR3 reads CASSIVREGANYGYTF. The CDR3 nucleotides are TGTGCCAGTAGTATAGTCAGGGAGGGGGCGAACTATGGCTACACCTTC. Filled out from reference TRBV19 and TRBJ1-2, the complete variable domain reads DGGITQSPKYLFRKEGQNVTLSCEQNLNHDAMYWYRQDPGQGLRLIYYSQIVNDFQKGDIAEGYSVSREKKESFPLTVTSAQKNPTAFYLCASSIVREGANYGYTFGSGTRLTVV.

Here the CDR3 reads CASSPRSDLLYGYTF. DNA for the CDR3: TGTGCCAGCAGCCCCCGCAGCGACCTCCTCTATGGCTACACCTTC. The rearrangement joins TRBV9 to TRBJ1-2; D is uncertain. Per germline, CDR1 SGDLS and CDR2 YYNGEE. CDR3 length equals 15 residues. Trimming cost V 4 bases and J 4 bases, with 17 bases left between them.

This clone was recorded once. The chain recombines TRBV5-1 with TRBJ2-3, with 8 bases lining up with TRBD2. Germline V gene lookup returns CDR1 SGHRS and CDR2 YFSETQ. The CDR3 is 16 residues long. With 4 bases clipped from V and 4 bases from J, the junction kept 11 bases outside the gene matches. The CDR3 nucleotides read TGCGCCAGCAGCCCGGGGGGGGGAGGGGTCGCAGATACGCAGTATTTT. Encoded protein: CASSPGGGGVADTQYF.

This chain links TRBV30 with TRBJ1-1; D remains unclear. Trimming cost V 3 bases and J 4 bases, with 6 bases left between them. The germline V gene has CDR1 GTSNPN and CDR2 SVGIG (reference sequence). The CDR3 consists of 11 residues. CDR3 in DNA: TGTGCCTGGAGCCGGGTCACTGAAGCTTTCTTT. This codes for CAWSRVTEAFF.

The gene calls are TRBV7-9 and TRBJ2-7, with 7 nucleotides matching TRBD2. The ends lost 4 bases at V and 4 bases at J; junction bases unmatched: 13. CDR1 is SEHNR and CDR2 is FQNEAQ in the germline V gene (reference sequence). The CDR3 spans 16 residues. The CDR3 DNA is TGTGCCAGCAGCTATAACTTTGGGGGGGGAGGATACGAGCAGTACTTC. Residues: CASSYNFGGGGYEQYF.

This clone was seen a handful of times. V usage is TRBV10-3 and J usage is TRBJ2-7; 9 bases line up with TRBD2. V shed 7 bases, J shed 5 bases, and the junction held 9 bases outside the gene matches. This CDR3 has 14 amino acids. The germline V gene encodes CDR1 ENHRY and CDR2 SYGVKD. This CDR3 is CAIKSGGTIHEQYF. In DNA, the CDR3 is TGTGCCATCAAAAGCGGGGGGACTATCCACGAGCAGTACTTC.

CDR3 bases: TGTGCCAGAAGCAGGACTCGTCAGGACATTCAGTACTTC. Amino acid sequence: CARSRTRQDIQYF. The genes are TRBV5-3 and TRBJ2-4, with a tentative D call TRBD2 (5 bases). TRBV5-3 is marked as an open reading frame, function uncertain. Trimming stripped 4 bases from V and 8 bases from J, with 13 bases between. The CDR3 loop spans 13 amino acids.

This clone was recorded once. The chain is built from TRBV10-3 and TRBJ1-2; TRBD1 might be the D (6 bases). Germline V gene lookup returns CDR1 ENHRY and CDR2 SYGVKD. V lost 3 bases and J lost 5, with 7 bases in between. The CDR3 runs 12 residues. The CDR3 here is CAISDRGYGYTF. CDR3 DNA: TGTGCCATCAGTGACAGGGGTTATGGCTACACCTTC.

The genes are TRBV6-1 and TRBJ2-1; TRBD1 agrees at 10 bases. Germline V gene sequence: CDR1 MNHNS, CDR2 SASEGT. The CDR3 sequence is 14 residues long. V lost 4 bases and J lost 6; bases outside the gene matches: 3. The CDR3 reads CASSGRDRGNEQFF. The CDR3 DNA reads TGTGCCAGCAGTGGCCGGGACAGGGGCAATGAGCAGTTCTTC.

The chain couples TRBV28 to TRBJ2-7, with 9 bases that match TRBD1. This CDR3 has 15 amino acids. Germline V CDR1 and CDR2: MDHEN, SYDVKM. The V gene end was trimmed by 3 bases and the J gene end by 1 base; junction bases not matched to a gene: 4. DNA for the CDR3: TGTGCCAGCAGTTTTCTACAGGGGGCGTCCTACGAGCAGTACTTC. It translates to CASSFLQGASYEQYF.

This clone came up a few times. This chain uses TRBV7-2 with TRBJ2-3; D gene unclear. V lost 2 bases and J 4 bases, leaving 10 bases between the germline ends. The CDR3 covers 14 residues. Germline V lookup: CDR1 SGHTA, CDR2 FQGNSA. The CDR3 spells CASSLSGWADTQYF. The CDR3 DNA is TGTGCCAGCAGCTTATCCGGATGGGCAGATACGCAGTATTTT.

The CDR3 here is CASSPRASSGANVLTF. CDR3 DNA: TGTGCCAGCTCACCACGCGCGAGCTCTGGGGCCAACGTCCTGACTTTC. The rearrangement links TRBV18 to TRBJ2-6; D remains unclear. There are 16 residues in the CDR3. Trimming pared 1 base from V and 0 bases from J, leaving 7 bases between. Germline CDR1 reads KGHSH; CDR2 reads LQKENI.

In this sample, this clone turned up once. V gene TRBV7-2 combines with J gene TRBJ1-1; 9 bases map to TRBD1. J lost 6 bases, V lost 5 bases, and 10 bases had no gene match. The CDR3 runs 15 residues. Per germline, CDR1 SGHTA and CDR2 FQGNSA. CDR3 sequence reads: CASSVTLQGASEAFF. The CDR3 DNA sequence: TGTGCCAGCAGCGTAACCCTACAGGGGGCGTCTGAAGCTTTCTTT. Variable domain in full (rest from reference TRBV7-2 and TRBJ1-1): GAGVSQSPSNKVTEKGKDVELRCDPISGHTALYWYRQSLGQGLEFLIYFQGNSAPDKSGLPSDRFSAERTGGSVSTLTIQRTQQEDSAVYLCASSVTLQGASEAFFGQGTRLTVV.

This clone has a single count. The V call is TRBV15, the J call TRBJ2-7; 8 bases are a match to TRBD1. V trimming: 7 bases; J trimming: 7 bases; junction bases outside the gene matches: 3. CDR3 length equals 11 residues. CDR1 and CDR2 from the germline V gene are LNHNV and YYDKDF (reference sequence). The CDR3 region has the DNA TGTGCCACCAAAACAGGGGGAGAGCAGTACTTC. Amino acid sequence: CATKTGGEQYF.

The chain combines TRBV5-4 with TRBJ2-1; D might be TRBD2 (7 bases). Germline assignment: CDR1 SGHNT and CDR2 YYREEE (reference sequence). The CDR3 runs 13 residues. The ends were cut back, 10 bases at V and 7 bases at J, with 18 bases in the middle. CDR3 sequence: CALSYRGANEQFF. CDR3 DNA sequence: TGTGCCCTAAGCTACCGGGGGGCGAATGAGCAGTTCTTC.

J is TRBJ2-7 and V is TRBV7-2; 8 bases are shared with TRBD2. V was pared by 1 base and J by 6 bases, with 8 bases of the junction left unmatched. The CDR3 runs to 15 residues. Germline loops: CDR1 SGHTA, CDR2 FQGNSA. Here the CDR3 reads CASSLVAGGILEQYF. Here the CDR3 DNA reads TGTGCCAGCAGCTTAGTGGCGGGAGGTATCCTCGAGCAGTACTTC.

The J gene is TRBJ2-7, the V gene TRBV7-9; 8 bases are a match to TRBD1. There are 15 residues in the CDR3. J lost 7 bases, V lost 2 bases, and 10 bases had no gene match. Germline V CDR1 and CDR2: SEHNR, FQNEAQ (reference sequence). CDR3 coding DNA: TGTGCCAGCAGCTTAAGGGACAGGAGCTCGGGTGAGCAGTACTTC. Its protein product is CASSLRDRSSGEQYF. Based on the CDR3 plus reference TRBV7-9 and TRBJ2-7, the full variable domain is DTGVSQNPRHKITKRGQNVTFRCDPISEHNRLYWYRQTLGQGPEFLTYFQNEAQLEKSRLLSDRFSAERPKGSFSTLEIQRTEQGDSAMYLCASSLRDRSSGEQYFGPGTRLTVT.

The CDR3 loop is CASSYSSDSGNTIYF. The CDR3 nucleotides read TGTGCCAGCAGTTACTCGTCAGACTCTGGAAACACCATATATTTT. The chain carries TRBV6-5 and TRBJ1-3; no definite D call. Germline V lookup: CDR1 MNHEY, CDR2 SVGAGI. This CDR3 comprises 15 residues. The ends were cut back, 0 bases at V and 0 bases at J, with 6 bases in the middle.

This clone was seen only once. The chain has TRBV10-2 and TRBJ1-1; no definite D call. CDR1 is WSHSY, CDR2 SAAADI, per germline. This CDR3 has 13 amino acids. V gave up 3 bases and J gave up 4 bases, with 9 bases separating them. As DNA, the CDR3 is TGCGCCAGCAGTGACAGTTTGGGCACTGAAGCTTTCTTT. It encodes CASSDSLGTEAFF.

The rearrangement links TRBV11-1 to TRBJ2-5, with 8 positions matching TRBD2. This CDR3 spans 16 amino acids. V shed 6 bases and J 0 bases; nucleotides not matched to a gene: 9. Germline CDR1 and CDR2: SGHAT and FQDESV (reference sequence). The CDR3 DNA reads TGTGCCAGCAGTCGCCGAGCGGGAGCATACCAAGAGACCCAGTACTTC. Its translation is CASSRRAGAYQETQYF.

The rearrangement uses TRBV11-3 and TRBJ1-1; D may be TRBD1 (5 bases). Trimming took 2 bases from V and 7 from J, leaving 11 bases between them. Germline-derived CDR1 and CDR2 are SGHNT and YENEEA. There are 13 residues in the CDR3. DNA for the CDR3: TGTGCCAGCAGCTTAACTCAGGGTAGTGAAGCTTTCTTT. It translates to CASSLTQGSEAFF.

J is TRBJ2-5 and V is TRBV4-2; perhaps TRBD2 as D (5 bases). The V and J ends lost 0 bases and 5 bases respectively, with 10 bases between them. The V gene's germline CDR1 is LGHNA and CDR2 YNFKEQ. The CDR3 has 14 residues. DNA for the CDR3: TGTGCCAGCAGCCAAGATGGTCGCGGGGAGACCCAGTACTTC. Amino acid sequence: CASSQDGRGETQYF.

This clone appeared a single time. The CDR3 spells CASSFGLAGEMRETQYF. The CDR3 DNA follows: TGTGCCAGCAGCTTCGGACTAGCGGGAGAAATGAGAGAGACCCAGTACTTC. The chain uses TRBV7-6 and TRBJ2-5, with 13 bases that match TRBD2. The CDR3 totals 17 residues. After removal of 3 bases from V and 4 bases from J, the junction contained 8 bases not matched to a gene. The V gene's germline CDR1 is SGHVS and CDR2 FNYEAQ. The full variable domain, completed using reference TRBV7-6 and TRBJ2-5, is GAGVSQSPRYKVTKRGQDVALRCDPISGHVSLYWYRQALGQGPEFLTYFNYEAQQDKSGLPNDRFSAERPEGSISTLTIQRTEQRDSAMYRCASSFGLAGEMRETQYFGPGTRLLVL.

The V gene is TRBV6-5, the J gene TRBJ2-3; weak D call: TRBD1 (5 bases). Germline lookup yields CDR1 MNHEY and CDR2 SVGAGI. Between the trimmed V and J ends, which lost 4 bases and 4 bases, there was a span of 15 bases. This CDR3 region has 15 residues. In nucleotides, the CDR3 is TGTGCCAGCAGTTCTTATGCCAGGGTGGCAGATACGCAGTATTTT. The encoded protein is CASSSYARVADTQYF.

V gene TRBV11-1 combines with J gene TRBJ2-3; 10 bases are shared with TRBD2. Trimming cost V 1 base and J 8 bases; bases outside gene matches: 12. Per germline, CDR1 SGHAT and CDR2 FQDESV (reference sequence). The CDR3 sequence is 17 residues long. CDR3 region: CASSLGVASGSWGTQYF. As DNA, the CDR3 is TGTGCCAGCAGCTTAGGGGTCGCTAGCGGGAGTTGGGGTACGCAGTATTTT.

The V call is TRBV18, the J call TRBJ2-7; tentative D call: TRBD1 (6 bases). The germline V gene encodes CDR1 KGHSH and CDR2 LQKENI. Trimming cost V 3 bases and J 6 bases, with 18 bases left between them. The CDR3 extends over 15 amino acids. The CDR3 nucleotides read TGTGCCAGCTCACCGTTCACAGGGAATCATGGCGAGCAGTACTTC. Translated, it gives CASSPFTGNHGEQYF.

The gene calls are TRBV2 and TRBJ2-5; D is ambiguous. CDR3 length equals 12 residues. The V end lost 5 bases, the J end lost 8 bases, and 12 bases lay between the germline ends. Germline CDR1 and CDR2: SNHLY and FYNNEI. This CDR3 reads CASSLLLNTQYF. For the CDR3, the DNA is TGTGCCAGCAGTCTCCTCTTGAATACCCAGTACTTC.

This clone was counted a single time. The chain employs TRBV19 and TRBJ2-3; a weak D match, TRBD1 (5 bases). Germline V gives CDR1 LNHDA, CDR2 SQIVND (reference sequence). Trimming pared 6 bases from V and 4 bases from J, leaving 20 bases between. The CDR3 is 16 residues long. The CDR3 loop is CASSQRIWGPPDTQYF. The CDR3 region has the DNA TGTGCCAGTAGCCAAAGGATCTGGGGCCCTCCAGATACGCAGTATTTT.

The V gene is TRBV10-1, the J gene TRBJ2-5, with 16 bases fitting TRBD2. Germline assignment: CDR1 WNHNN and CDR2 SYGVQD (reference sequence). With 6 bases clipped from V and 4 bases from J, the junction kept 11 bases outside the gene matches. This CDR3 has 18 amino acids. This CDR3 reads CASSDLPGTSGRVETQYF. CDR3 nucleotides: TGCGCCAGCAGCGACCTCCCCGGGACTAGCGGGAGGGTAGAGACCCAGTACTTC.